Reported below is one T cell receptor (beta chain). Antigen unknown. The V gene's germline CDR1 is GTSNPN and CDR2 SVGIG (reference sequence). V trimming: 1 base; J trimming: 4 bases; junction bases outside the gene matches: 6. This CDR3 contains 14 residues. The sample originates from a study of cytomegalovirus exposure and HLA in healthy donors. Findings of the study overall: Presence/absence analyses rested on an assumption that sequencing depth was roughly uniform across donors. Analysis was carried out at a later point, and it linked a missense DCLRE1C variant to TCR beta V- and J-gene trimming.

Primers: 60 Vbeta forward and 13 Jbeta reverse. The protocol was immunoSEQ multiplex PCR, while the TCRdb copy is restricted to in-frame clones and leaves out a portion. Listed are tens of thousands of clones; 3.6% falls within the top ten. The source is a woman aged 18-29 years in good health and CMV-seronegative. The chain joins TRBV30 to TRBJ2-5, with TRBD2 matching 7 bases. The sequencing input was PBMCs. The DNA for the CDR3 is TGTGCCTGGAGTGAGGGCGGGGGAGGAGAGACCCAGTACTTC. It yields the protein CAWSEGGGGETQYF.